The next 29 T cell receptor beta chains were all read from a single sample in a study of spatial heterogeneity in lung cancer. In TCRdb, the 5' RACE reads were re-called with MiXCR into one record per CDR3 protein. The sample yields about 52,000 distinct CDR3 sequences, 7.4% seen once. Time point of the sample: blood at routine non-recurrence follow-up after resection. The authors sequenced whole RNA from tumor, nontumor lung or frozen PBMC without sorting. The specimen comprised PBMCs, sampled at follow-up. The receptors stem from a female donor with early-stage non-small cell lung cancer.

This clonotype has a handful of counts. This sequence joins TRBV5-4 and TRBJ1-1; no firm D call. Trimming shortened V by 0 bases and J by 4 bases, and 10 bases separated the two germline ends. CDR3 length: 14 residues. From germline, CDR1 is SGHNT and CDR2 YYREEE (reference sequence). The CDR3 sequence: CASSLVSAGTEAFF. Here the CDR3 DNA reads TGTGCCAGCAGCTTGGTTTCAGCAGGCACTGAAGCTTTCTTT.

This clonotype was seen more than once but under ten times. The CDR3 nucleotides are TGTGCCAGCAGCTTGGGACTCCTTGGTTCACCCCTCCACTTT. Its protein product is CASSLGLLGSPLHF. The rearrangement uses TRBV6-1 and TRBJ1-6; TRBD1 might be the D (5 bases). Germline CDR1 MNHNS, CDR2 SASEGT. V was clipped by 6 bases and J by 9 bases, with 15 bases between them. The CDR3 has 14 residues.

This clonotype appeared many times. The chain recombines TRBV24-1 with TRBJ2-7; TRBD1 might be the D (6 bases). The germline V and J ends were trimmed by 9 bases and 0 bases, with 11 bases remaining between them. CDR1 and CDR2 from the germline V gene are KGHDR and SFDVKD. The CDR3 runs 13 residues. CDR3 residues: CATQDRSSYEQYF. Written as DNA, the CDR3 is TGTGCCACCCAAGACAGGAGCTCCTACGAGCAGTACTTC.

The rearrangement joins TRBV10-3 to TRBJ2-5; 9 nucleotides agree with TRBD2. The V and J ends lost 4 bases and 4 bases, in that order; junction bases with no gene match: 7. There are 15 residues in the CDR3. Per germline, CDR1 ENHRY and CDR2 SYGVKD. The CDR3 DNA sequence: TGTGCCATCAGTGGTGGTAGCGGGGGTGCAGAGACCCAGTACTTC. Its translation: CAISGGSGGAETQYF.

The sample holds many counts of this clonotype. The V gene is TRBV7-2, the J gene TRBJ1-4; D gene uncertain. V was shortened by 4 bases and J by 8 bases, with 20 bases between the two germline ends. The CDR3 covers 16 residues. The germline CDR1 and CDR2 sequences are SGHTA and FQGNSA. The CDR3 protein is CASSSQAGNSGEKLFF. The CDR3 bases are TGTGCCAGCAGCTCCCAGGCGGGAAACTCGGGAGAAAAACTGTTTTTT. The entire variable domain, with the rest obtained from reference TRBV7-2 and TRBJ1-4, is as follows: GAGVSQSPSNKVTEKGKDVELRCDPISGHTALYWYRQSLGQGLEFLIYFQGNSAPDKSGLPSDRFSAERTGGSVSTLTIQRTQQEDSAVYLCASSSQAGNSGEKLFFGSGTQLSVL.

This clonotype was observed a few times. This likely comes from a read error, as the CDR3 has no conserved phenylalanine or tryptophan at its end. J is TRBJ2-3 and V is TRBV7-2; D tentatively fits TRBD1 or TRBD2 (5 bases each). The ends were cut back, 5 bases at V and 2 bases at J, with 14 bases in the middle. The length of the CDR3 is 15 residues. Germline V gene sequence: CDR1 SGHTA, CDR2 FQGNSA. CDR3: CASSIRDVPTDTQYS. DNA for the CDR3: TGTGCCAGCAGCATCCGGGACGTACCCACAGATACGCAGTATTCT.

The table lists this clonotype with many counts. The CDR3 is CASSTSGGNTDTQYF. As DNA, the CDR3 is TGTGCCAGCAGTACTAGCGGGGGGAACACAGATACGCAGTATTTT. The chain recombines TRBV2 with TRBJ2-3, with 12 nucleotides matching TRBD2. The CDR3 totals 15 residues. The V gene's germline CDR1 is SNHLY and CDR2 FYNNEI. V lost 5 bases and J lost 2; bases outside the gene matches: 2.

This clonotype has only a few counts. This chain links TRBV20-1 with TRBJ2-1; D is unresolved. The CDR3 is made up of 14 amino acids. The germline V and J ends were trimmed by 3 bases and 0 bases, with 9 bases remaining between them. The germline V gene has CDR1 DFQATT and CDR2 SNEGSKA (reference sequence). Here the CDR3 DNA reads TGCAGTGCTAGGTTTCCCAGCTCCTACAATGAGCAGTTCTTC. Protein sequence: CSARFPSSYNEQFF.

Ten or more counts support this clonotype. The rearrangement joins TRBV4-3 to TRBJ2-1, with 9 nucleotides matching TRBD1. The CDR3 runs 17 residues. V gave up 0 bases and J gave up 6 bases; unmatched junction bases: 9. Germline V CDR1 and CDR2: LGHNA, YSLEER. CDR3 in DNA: TGCGCCAGCAGCCAAGATACCCGGACAGGGGTAGGCAATGAGCAGTTCTTC. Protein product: CASSQDTRTGVGNEQFF.

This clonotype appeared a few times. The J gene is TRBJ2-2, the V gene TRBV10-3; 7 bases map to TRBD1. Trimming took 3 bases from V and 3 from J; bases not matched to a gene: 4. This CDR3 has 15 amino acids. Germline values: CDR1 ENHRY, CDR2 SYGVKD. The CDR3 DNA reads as TGTGCCATCAGTGAATCAGGGGGAGACACCGGGGAGCTGTTTTTT. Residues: CAISESGGDTGELFF.

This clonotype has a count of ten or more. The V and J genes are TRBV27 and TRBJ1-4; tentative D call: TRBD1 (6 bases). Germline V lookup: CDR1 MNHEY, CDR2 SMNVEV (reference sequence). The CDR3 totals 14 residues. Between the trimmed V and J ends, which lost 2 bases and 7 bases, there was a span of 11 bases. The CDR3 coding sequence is TGTGCCAGCAGTTTAGCAGGGGCAATTGAAAAACTGTTTTTT. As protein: CASSLAGAIEKLFF. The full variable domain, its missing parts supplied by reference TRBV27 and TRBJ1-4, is EAQVTQNPRYLITVTGKKLTVTCSQNMNHEYMSWYRQDPGLGLRQIYYSMNVEVTDKGDVPEGYKVSRKEKRNFPLILESPSPNQTSLYFCASSLAGAIEKLFFGSGTQLSVL.

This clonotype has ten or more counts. CDR3 protein: CASSQVRQGWETQYF. The CDR3 bases are TGCGCCAGCAGCCAAGTAAGACAGGGATGGGAGACCCAGTACTTC. The V and J genes are TRBV4-1 and TRBJ2-5; 7 bases are a match to TRBD1. Germline V gene lookup returns CDR1 MGHRA and CDR2 YSYEKL. The CDR3 runs to 15 residues. The V and J ends lost 1 base and 5 bases, in that order; junction bases with no gene match: 7.

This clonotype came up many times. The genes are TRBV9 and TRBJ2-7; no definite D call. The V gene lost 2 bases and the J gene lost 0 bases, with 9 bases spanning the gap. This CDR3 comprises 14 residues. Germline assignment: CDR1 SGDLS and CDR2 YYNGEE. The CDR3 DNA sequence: TGTGCCAGCAGCGTCGGAAGGACCTCCTACGAGCAGTACTTC. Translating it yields CASSVGRTSYEQYF.

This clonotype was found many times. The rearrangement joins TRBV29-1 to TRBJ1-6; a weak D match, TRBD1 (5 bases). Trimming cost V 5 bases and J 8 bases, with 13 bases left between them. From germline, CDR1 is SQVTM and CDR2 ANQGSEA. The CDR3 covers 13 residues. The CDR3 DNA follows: TGCAGCGTTAAGTCAGGGTTCGATTCACCCCTCCACTTT. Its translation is CSVKSGFDSPLHF.

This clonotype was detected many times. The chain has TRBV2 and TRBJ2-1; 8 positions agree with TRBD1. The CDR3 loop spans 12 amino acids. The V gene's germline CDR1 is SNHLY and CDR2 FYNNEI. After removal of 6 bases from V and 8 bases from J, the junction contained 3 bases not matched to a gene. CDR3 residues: CASSRQGYEQFF. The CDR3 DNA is TGTGCCAGCAGCCGACAGGGGTATGAGCAGTTCTTC.

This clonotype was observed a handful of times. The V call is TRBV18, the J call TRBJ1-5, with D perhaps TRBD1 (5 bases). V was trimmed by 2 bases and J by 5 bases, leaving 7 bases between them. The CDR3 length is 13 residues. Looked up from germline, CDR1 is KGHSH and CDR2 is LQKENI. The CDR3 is CASSPWGDQPQHF. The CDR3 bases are TGTGCCAGCTCACCATGGGGGGATCAGCCCCAGCATTTT.

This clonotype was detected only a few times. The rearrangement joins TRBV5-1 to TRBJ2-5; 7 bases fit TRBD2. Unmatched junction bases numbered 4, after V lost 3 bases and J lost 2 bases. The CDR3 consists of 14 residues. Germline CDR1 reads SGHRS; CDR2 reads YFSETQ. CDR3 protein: CASSWASGQETQYF. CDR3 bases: TGCGCCAGCAGCTGGGCTAGCGGACAAGAGACCCAGTACTTC.

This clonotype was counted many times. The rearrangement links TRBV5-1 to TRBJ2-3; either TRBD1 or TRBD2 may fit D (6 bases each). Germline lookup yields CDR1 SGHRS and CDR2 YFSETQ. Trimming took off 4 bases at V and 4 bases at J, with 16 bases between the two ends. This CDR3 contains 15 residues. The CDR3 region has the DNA TGCGCCAGCAGCCCCCGGGGGCTGGACGCAGATACGCAGTATTTT. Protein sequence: CASSPRGLDADTQYF.

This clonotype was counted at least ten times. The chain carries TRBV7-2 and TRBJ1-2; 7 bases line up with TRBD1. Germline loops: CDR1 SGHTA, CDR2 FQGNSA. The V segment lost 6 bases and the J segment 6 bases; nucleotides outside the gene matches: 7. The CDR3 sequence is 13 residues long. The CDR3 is CASSPGQVNGYTF. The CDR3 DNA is TGTGCCAGCAGTCCAGGACAGGTGAATGGCTACACCTTC.

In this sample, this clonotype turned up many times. The CDR3 loop reads CSASGGVTEAFF. The CDR3, as DNA: TGCAGTGCTTCGGGAGGGGTCACTGAAGCTTTCTTT. V is TRBV20-1 and J is TRBJ1-1; the D gene is possibly TRBD1 (5 bases). Trimming pared 5 bases from V and 4 bases from J, leaving 11 bases between. This CDR3 is built from 12 residues. The V gene's germline CDR1 is DFQATT and CDR2 SNEGSKA (reference sequence).

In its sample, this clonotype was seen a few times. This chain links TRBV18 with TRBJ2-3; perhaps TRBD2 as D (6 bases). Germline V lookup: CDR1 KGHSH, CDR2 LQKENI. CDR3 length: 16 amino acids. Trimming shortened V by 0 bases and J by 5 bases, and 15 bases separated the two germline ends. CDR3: CASSPPNGGVGDTQYF. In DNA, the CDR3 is TGTGCCAGCTCACCACCGAACGGGGGAGTAGGAGATACGCAGTATTTT.

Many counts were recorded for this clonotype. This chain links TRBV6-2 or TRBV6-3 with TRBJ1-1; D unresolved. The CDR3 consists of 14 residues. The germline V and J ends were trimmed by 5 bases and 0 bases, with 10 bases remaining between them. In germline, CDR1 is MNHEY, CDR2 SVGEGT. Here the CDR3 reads CASSRFSLNTEAFF. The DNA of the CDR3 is TGTGCCAGCAGTAGGTTCAGCCTGAACACTGAAGCTTTCTTT.

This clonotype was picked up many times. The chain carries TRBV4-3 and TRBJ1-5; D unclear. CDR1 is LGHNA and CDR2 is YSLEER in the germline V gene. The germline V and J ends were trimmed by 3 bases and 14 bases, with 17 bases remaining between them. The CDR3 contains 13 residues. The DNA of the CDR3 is TGCGCCAGCAGCCAGGAATACTGGGAGATCAAGCATTTT. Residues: CASSQEYWEIKHF.

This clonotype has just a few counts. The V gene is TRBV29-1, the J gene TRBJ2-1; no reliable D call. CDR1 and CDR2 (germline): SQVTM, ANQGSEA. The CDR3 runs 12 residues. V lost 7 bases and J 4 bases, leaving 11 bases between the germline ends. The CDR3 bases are TGCAGCGCCCCCGGCATGTACAATGAGCAGTTCTTC. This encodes CSAPGMYNEQFF.

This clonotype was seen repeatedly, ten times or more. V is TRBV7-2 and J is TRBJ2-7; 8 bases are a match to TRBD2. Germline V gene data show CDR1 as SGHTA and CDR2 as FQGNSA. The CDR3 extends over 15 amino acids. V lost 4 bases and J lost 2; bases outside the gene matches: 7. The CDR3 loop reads CASSSERGRTYEQYF. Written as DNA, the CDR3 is TGTGCCAGCAGCTCGGAGCGGGGGCGAACCTACGAGCAGTACTTC. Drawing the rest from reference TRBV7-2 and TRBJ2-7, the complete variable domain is GAGVSQSPSNKVTEKGKDVELRCDPISGHTALYWYRQSLGQGLEFLIYFQGNSAPDKSGLPSDRFSAERTGGSVSTLTIQRTQQEDSAVYLCASSSERGRTYEQYFGPGTRLTVT.

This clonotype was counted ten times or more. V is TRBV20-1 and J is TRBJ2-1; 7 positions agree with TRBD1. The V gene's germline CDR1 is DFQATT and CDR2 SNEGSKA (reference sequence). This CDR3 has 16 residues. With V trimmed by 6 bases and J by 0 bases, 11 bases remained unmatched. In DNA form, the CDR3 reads TGCAGTGCACCACGGACAGGCCGCAGCTCCTACAATGAGCAGTTCTTC. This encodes CSAPRTGRSSYNEQFF.

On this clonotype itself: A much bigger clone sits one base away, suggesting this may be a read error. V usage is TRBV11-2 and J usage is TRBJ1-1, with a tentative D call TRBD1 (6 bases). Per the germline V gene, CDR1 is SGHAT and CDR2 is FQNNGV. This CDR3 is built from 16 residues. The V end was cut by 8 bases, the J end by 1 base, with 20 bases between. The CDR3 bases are TGTGCCAGCGGCCCAAAACGGGGGGGCACGAACACTGAAGCTTTCTTT. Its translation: CASGPKRGGTNTEAFF.

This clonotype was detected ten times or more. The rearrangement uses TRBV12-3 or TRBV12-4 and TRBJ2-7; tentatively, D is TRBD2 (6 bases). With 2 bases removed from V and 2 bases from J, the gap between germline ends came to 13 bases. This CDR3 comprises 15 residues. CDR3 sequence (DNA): TGTGCCAGCAGTTTATGGACTAACGGGCCCTACGAGCAGTACTTC. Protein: CASSLWTNGPYEQYF.

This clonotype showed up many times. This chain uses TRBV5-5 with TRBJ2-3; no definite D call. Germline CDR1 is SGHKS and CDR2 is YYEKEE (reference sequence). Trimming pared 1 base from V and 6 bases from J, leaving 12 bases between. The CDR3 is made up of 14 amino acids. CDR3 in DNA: TGTGCCAGCAGCTTGTGGTCGGGTCTGGATACGCAGTATTTT. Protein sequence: CASSLWSGLDTQYF.